The T cell receptor (beta chain) described here comes from a study of blood T cell repertoires in COVID-19. As for the study in general: Spain, Italy and the United States supplied samples that represented acute and convalescent COVID-19.

Germline CDR1 and CDR2: SEHNR and FQNEAQ (reference sequence). The CDR3 extends over 15 amino acids. V shed 4 bases and J 2 bases; nucleotides not matched to a gene: 8. Original processing methods: Reference gene primers were amplified, and this amplification served to estimate nucleated cell counts. The data were produced by immunoSEQ multiplex PCR, yet TCRdb's version contains in-frame clones alone and is incomplete. That table supplies the V and J calls and clone size; D and trimming were determined from the DNA. This sample has about 360,000 clones, with around 82% found just once. Source material: peripheral blood. The clonotype originates from a man aged 30-40 years with active or convalescent COVID-19. This sequence joins TRBV7-9 and TRBJ2-7, with 7 bases identical to TRBD1. The CDR3 sequence: CASSSYRDSAYEQYF. CDR3 DNA: TGTGCCAGCAGCTCTTACCGGGACAGCGCCTACGAGCAGTACTTC.